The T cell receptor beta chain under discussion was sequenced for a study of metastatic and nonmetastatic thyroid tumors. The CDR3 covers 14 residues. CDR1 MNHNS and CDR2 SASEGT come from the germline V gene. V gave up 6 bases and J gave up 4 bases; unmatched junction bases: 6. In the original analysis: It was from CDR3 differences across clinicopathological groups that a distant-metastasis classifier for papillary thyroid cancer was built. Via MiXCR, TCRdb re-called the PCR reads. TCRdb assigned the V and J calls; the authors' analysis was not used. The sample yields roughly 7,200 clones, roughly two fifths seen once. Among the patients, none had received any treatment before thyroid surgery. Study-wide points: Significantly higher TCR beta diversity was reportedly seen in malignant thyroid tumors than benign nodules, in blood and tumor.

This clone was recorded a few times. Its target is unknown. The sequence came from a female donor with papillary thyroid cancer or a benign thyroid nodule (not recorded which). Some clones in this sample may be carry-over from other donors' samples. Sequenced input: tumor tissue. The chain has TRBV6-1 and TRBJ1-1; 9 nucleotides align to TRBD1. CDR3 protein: CASRSGTGSTEAFF. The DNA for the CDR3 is TGTGCCAGCAGGTCCGGGACAGGGAGCACTGAAGCTTTCTTT.